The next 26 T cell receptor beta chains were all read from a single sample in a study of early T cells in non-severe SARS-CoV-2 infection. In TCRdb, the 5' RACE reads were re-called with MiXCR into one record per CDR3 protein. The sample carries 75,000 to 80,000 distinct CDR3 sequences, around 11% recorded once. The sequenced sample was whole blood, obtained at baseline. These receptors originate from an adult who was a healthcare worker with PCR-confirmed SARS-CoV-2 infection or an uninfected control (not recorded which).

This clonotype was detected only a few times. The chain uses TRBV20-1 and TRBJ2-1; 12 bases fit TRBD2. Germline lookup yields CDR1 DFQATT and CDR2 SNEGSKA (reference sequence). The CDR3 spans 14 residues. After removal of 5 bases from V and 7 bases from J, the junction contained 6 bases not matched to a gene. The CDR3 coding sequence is TGCAGTGCTCAGACTAGCGGGGGCAGGAATGAGCAGTTCTTC. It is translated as CSAQTSGGRNEQFF.

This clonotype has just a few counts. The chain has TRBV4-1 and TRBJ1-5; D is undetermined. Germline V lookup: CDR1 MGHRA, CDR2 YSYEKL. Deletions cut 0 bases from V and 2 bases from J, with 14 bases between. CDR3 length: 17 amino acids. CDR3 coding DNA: TGCGCCAGCAGCCAAGATATTCCGAGTCCGGGCAATCAGCCCCAGCATTTT. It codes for CASSQDIPSPGNQPQHF.

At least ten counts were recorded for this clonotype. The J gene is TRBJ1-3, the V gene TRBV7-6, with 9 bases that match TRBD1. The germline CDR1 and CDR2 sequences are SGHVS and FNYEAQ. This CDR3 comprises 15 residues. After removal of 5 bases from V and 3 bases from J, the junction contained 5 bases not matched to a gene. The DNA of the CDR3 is TGTGCCAGCAGCCCGGGACAGGGACTTGGAAACACCATATATTTT. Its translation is CASSPGQGLGNTIYF. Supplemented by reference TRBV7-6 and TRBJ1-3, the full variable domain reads GAGVSQSPRYKVTKRGQDVALRCDPISGHVSLYWYRQALGQGPEFLTYFNYEAQQDKSGLPNDRFSAERPEGSISTLTIQRTEQRDSAMYRCASSPGQGLGNTIYFGEGSWLTVV.

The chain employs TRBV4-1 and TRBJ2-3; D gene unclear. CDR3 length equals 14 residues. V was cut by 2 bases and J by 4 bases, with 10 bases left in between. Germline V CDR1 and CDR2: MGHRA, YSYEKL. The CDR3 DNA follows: TGCGCCAGCAGCCAACGCCTGTTATCAGATACGCAGTATTTT. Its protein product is CASSQRLLSDTQYF.

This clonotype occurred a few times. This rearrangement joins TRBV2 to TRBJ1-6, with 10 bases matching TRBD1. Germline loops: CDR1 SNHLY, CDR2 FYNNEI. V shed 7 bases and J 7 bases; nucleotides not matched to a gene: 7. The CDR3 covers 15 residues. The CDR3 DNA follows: TGTGCCAGCATGAAGGAGGGACAGGGGAATTCACCCCTCCACTTT. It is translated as CASMKEGQGNSPLHF.

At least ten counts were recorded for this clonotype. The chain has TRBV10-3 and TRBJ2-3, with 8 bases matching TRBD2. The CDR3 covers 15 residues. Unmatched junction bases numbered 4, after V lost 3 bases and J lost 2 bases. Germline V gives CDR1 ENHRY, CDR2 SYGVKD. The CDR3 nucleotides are TGTGCCATCAGTGACCAACTAGCGGCCACAGATACGCAGTATTTT. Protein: CAISDQLAATDTQYF.

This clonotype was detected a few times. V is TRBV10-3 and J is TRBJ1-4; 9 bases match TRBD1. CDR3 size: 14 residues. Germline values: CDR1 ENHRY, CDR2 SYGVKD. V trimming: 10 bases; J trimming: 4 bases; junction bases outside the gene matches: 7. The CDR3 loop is CATNDRGSNEKLFF. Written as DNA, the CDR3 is TGTGCCACGAATGACAGGGGGAGTAATGAAAAACTGTTTTTT.

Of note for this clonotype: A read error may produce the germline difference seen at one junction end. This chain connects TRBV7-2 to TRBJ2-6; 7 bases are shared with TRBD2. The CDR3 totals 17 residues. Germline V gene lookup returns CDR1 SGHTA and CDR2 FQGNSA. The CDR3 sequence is CASSLYGGNSGANVLTF. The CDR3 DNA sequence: TGTGCCAGCAGCTTATACGGGGGGAACTCTGGGGCCAACGTCCTGACTTTT.

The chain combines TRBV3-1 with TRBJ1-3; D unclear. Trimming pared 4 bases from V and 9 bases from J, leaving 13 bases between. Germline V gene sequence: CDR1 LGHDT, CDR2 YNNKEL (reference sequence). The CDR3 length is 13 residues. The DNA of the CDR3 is TGTGCCAGCAGCCCCTCGTCTCACGGCACCATATATTTT. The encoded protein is CASSPSSHGTIYF.

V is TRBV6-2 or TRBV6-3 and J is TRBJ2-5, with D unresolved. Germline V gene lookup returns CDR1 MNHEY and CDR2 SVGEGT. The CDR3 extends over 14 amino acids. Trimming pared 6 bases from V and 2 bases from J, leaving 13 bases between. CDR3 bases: TGTGCCAGCAGCAGACCCGTGTTACAAGAGACCCAGTACTTC. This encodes CASSRPVLQETQYF.

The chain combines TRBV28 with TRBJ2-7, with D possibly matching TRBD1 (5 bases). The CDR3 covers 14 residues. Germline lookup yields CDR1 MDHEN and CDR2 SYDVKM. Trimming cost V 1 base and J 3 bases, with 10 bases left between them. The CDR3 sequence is CASSLSGSYYEQYF. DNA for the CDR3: TGTGCCAGCAGTTTATCAGGGTCCTACTACGAGCAGTACTTC.

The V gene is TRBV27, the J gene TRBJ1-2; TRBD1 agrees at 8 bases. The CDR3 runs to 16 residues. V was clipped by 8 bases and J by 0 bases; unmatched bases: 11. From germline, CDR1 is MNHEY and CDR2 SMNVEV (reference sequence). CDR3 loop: CASYTGTGPPNYGYTF. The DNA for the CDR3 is TGTGCCAGCTACACCGGGACAGGACCACCTAACTATGGCTACACCTTC.

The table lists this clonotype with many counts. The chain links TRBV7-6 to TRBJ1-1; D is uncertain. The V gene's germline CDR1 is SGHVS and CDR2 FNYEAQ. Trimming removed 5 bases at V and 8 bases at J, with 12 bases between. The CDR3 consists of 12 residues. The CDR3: CASSLAGSEAFF. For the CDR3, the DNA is TGTGCCAGCAGCCTCGCGGGGTCGGAAGCTTTCTTT.

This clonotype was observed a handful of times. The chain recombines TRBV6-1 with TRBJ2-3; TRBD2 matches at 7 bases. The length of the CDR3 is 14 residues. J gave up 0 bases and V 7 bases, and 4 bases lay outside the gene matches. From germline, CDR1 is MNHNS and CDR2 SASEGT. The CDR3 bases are TGTGCCAGCATGGGGGGGGTTAGCACAGATACGCAGTATTTT. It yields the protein CASMGGVSTDTQYF.

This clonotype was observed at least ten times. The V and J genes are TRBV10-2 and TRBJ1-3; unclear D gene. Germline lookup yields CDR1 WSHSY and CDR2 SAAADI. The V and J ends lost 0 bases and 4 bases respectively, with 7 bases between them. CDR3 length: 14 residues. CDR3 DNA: TGCGCCAGCAGTGAGTCGATTTTGGGAAACACCATATATTTT. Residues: CASSESILGNTIYF.

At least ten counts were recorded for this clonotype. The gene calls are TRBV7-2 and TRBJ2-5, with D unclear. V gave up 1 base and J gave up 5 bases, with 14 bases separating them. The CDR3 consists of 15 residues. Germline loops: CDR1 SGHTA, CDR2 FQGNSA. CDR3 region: CASSLESVTVETQYF. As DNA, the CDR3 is TGTGCCAGCAGCTTAGAAAGTGTTACTGTTGAGACCCAGTACTTC.

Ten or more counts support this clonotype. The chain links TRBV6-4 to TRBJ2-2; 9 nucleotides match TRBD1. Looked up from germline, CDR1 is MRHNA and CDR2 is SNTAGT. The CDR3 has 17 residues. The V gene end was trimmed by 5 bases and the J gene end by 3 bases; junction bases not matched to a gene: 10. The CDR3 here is CASSPGTGITDTGELFF. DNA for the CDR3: TGTGCCAGCAGTCCCGGGACAGGGATAACCGACACCGGGGAGCTGTTTTTT.

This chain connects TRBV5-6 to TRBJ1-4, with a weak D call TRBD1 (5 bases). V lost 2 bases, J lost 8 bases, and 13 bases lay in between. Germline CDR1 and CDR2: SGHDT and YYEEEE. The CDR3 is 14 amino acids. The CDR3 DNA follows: TGTGCCAGCAGCTTTCAGGGCGTGCCAGAAAAACTGTTTTTT. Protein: CASSFQGVPEKLFF.

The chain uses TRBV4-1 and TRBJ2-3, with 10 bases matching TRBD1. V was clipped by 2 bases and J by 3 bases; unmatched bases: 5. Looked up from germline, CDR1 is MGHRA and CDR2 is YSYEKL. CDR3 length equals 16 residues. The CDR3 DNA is TGCGCCAGCAGCCAACTGACAGGGGGCATGACAGATACGCAGTATTTT. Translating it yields CASSQLTGGMTDTQYF.

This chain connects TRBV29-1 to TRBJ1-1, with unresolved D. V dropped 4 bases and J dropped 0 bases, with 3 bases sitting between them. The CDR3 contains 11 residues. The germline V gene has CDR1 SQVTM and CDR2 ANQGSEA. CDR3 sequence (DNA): TGCAGCGTTGTCATGAACACTGAAGCTTTCTTT. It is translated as CSVVMNTEAFF.

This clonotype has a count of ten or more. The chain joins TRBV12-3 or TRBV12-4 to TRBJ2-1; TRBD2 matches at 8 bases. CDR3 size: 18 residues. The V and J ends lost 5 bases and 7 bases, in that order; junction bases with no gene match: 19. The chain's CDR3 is CASSPNPPGLAGNNEQFF. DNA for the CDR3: TGTGCCAGCAGTCCCAACCCCCCGGGGTTAGCGGGGAATAATGAGCAGTTCTTC.

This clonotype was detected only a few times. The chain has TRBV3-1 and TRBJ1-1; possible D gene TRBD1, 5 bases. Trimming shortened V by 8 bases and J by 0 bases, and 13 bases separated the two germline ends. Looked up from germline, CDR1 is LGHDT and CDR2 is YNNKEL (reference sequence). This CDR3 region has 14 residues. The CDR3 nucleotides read TGTGCCAGCCGACCGACAGAATTGAACACTGAAGCTTTCTTT. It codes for CASRPTELNTEAFF.

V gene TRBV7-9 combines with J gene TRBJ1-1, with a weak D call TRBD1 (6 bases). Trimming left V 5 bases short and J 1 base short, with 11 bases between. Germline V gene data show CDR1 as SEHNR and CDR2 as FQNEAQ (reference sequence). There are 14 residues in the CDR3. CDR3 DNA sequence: TGTGCCAGCAGCCGCGGACAGCCGAACACTGAAGCTTTCTTT. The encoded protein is CASSRGQPNTEAFF.

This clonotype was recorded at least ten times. As DNA, the CDR3 is TGTGCCAGCAGGCTGGACAGGGGGAGGGACACTGAAGCTTTCTTT. Protein sequence: CASRLDRGRDTEAFF. The chain combines TRBV6-4 with TRBJ1-1; 10 bases agree with TRBD1. The CDR3 is made up of 15 amino acids. Trimming at V came to 6 bases and at J to 3 bases, leaving 7 bases not matched to a gene. Per germline, CDR1 MRHNA and CDR2 SNTAGT.

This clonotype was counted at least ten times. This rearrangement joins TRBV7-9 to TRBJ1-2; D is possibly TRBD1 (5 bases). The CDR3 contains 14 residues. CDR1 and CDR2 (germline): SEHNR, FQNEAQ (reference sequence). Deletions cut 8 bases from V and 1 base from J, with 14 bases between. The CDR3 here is CASQRATVNYGYTF. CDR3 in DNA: TGTGCCAGCCAACGCGCGACAGTTAACTATGGCTACACCTTC.

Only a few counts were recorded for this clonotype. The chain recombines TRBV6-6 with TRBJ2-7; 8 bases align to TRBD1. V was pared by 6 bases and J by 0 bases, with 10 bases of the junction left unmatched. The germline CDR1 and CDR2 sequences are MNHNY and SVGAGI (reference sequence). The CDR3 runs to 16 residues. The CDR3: CASSPQTGTGSYEQYF. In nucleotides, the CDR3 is TGTGCCAGCAGCCCTCAAACCGGGACAGGCTCCTACGAGCAGTACTTC.